Here is one TCR beta chain with its context. This clonotype occurred many times. Its antigen is unknown. One base away there is no much larger clone; base qualities are not given. Set within a cohort of healthcare workers in London, UK, this nested case-control study involved weekly PCR testing of nasopharyngeal swabs along with blood sampling. Healthcare workers were enrolled in the week of the UK lockdown, from 23 to 31 March 2020, and were followed every week for up to 16 weeks. The data are from a study of early T cells in non-severe SARS-CoV-2 infection (dated by TCRdb to the early 2020s). Turning to the overall study: Because TCR sequencing relied on bulk RNA taken from unsorted whole blood, pairing of alpha and beta chains was not possible.

The paper as a whole reports these results and caveats: VDJdb matching was skewed toward anti-spike CD8 responses and likely underestimated virus-specific expansions, missing private and CD4 specificities.

From the cysteine through the phenylalanine, the CDR3 covers 13 amino acids. Solely the CDR3 DNA is kept, with 39 bases framed from the first base. V is cut by 8 bases and J by 6 bases, and the space between the germline ends is 16 bases. CDR1 and CDR2, looked up from the germline V gene, are SNHLY and FYNNEI. Library prep was done by 5' RACE. The reads were generated on a NextSeq 500. To correct for sequencing error and PCR bias, the TCR library protocol tagged individual cDNA molecules with unique molecular identifiers. Sequencing covered both TCR alpha and beta chains, and within each sample the abundances of alpha and beta sequences were tightly co-correlated. As for how the authors treated the data: V gene, J gene and CDR3 annotation of TCR sequences was performed with Decombinator V4. Expanded TCRs were defined as changing significantly between any two time points under a Poisson model with p below 0.0001. Abundances of TCRs were expressed as counts per million after normalisation to the total number of TCRs sequenced in each sample. MAIT TCRs were defined by TRAV1-2 paired with TRAJ12, TRAJ20 or TRAJ33, and iNKT TCRs by TRAV10 paired with TRAJ18. VDJdb, accessed 1 November 2021, was searched for CMV, EBV and SARS-CoV-2 annotated TCRs, excluding TCRs annotated for multiple antigens. TCRdb redid the processing of the public reads, applying fastp at Q25 and MiXCR, and retained in-frame beta chains. Rows merge per CDR3 protein into single entries with the most common DNA and genes. In this record, the V and J calls reflect TCRdb's handling and not the investigators' own analysis. For this sample there are approximately 70,000 distinct CDR3 sequences; 10% appear just once. Roughly a sixth of the sample is in the top ten clones.

In this chain, TRBV2 is recombined with TRBJ1-2, with TRBD1 as a weak D call on 5 bases. The specimen was whole blood, collected at baseline. The sequence was collected from an adult who was a healthcare worker with PCR-confirmed SARS-CoV-2 infection or an uninfected control (not recorded which). This receptor has the CDR3 CASLGTGPNGYTF. Read as DNA, the sequence is TGTGCCAGCTTAGGCACAGGTCCGAATGGCTACACCTTC.